This TCR beta chain comes out of a study of cytomegalovirus exposure and HLA in healthy donors. The study's findings and limits: It was taken for granted in presence/absence analyses that sequencing depth across donors was roughly uniform. In a later analysis, the majority of CMV-associated beta chains seemingly showed HLA restriction.

Healthy bone marrow donors made up the donor group. V was clipped by 7 bases and J by 1 base; unmatched bases: 16. Germline V CDR1 and CDR2: MDHEN, SYDVKM. The CDR3 length is 17 residues. A multiplex PCR was run with 60 Vbeta primers and 13 Jbeta primers. TCRdb's copy holds only in-frame clones and misses some; the assay was immunoSEQ multiplex PCR. Of 150,000 or so clones listed, about two thirds are singletons. Comments on this clone: What it recognizes is unknown.

This TCR came from a woman younger than 35 in good health and CMV-seronegative. Material for sequencing was PBMCs. This rearrangement joins TRBV28 to TRBJ2-7; TRBD1 aligns across 7 bases. The CDR3 region is CASTLDPRQGASYEQYF. The CDR3 DNA reads TGTGCCAGCACCCTTGACCCCCGACAGGGTGCTTCCTACGAGCAGTACTTC.